The following is a T cell receptor beta chain sequence with its context. What it recognizes is unknown. The PCR contained 60 Vbeta and 13 Jbeta primers. Using immunoSEQ multiplex PCR, the repertoire was profiled, and TCRdb retains in-frame clones only, with some absent. The repertoire holds about 190,000 clones, under 85% seen once, with about 1.5% in the top ten. This record belongs to a study of cytomegalovirus exposure and HLA in healthy donors. As for the study in general: Among the roughly 370 genotyped donors, less than 85% were placed in the Caucasian-associated ancestry cluster.

Trimming removed 5 bases from V and 8 bases from J, with 27 bases in between. The V gene's germline CDR1 is SQVTM and CDR2 ANQGSEA. This CDR3 is 16 amino acids long. Study-wide findings and caveats: In a later analysis, HLA-associated TCR beta chains were more clonally expanded than equally common others. It emerged from a later analysis that several of the most significant clusters appeared to be linked to common viral pathogens.

The receptor comes from a woman under 30 in good health and CMV-seronegative. This chain links TRBV29-1 with TRBJ1-2; maybe TRBD1 (5 bases). Sequencing used PBMCs. The CDR3, as DNA: TGCAGCGTTTTGTCGGGGGAGAGGGGCGGCTTCGGGGGCTACACCTTC. Encoded protein: CSVLSGERGGFGGYTF.